Only a few counts were recorded for the clone carrying this TCR beta chain. TCRdb used MiXCR to reprocess the RT-PCR reads, holding one entry per CDR3 protein. The data hold 110,000 or so distinct CDR3 sequences, with less than 45% observed a single time. The entry originates in a study of patients and donors after allogeneic stem cell transplantation. V was shortened by 5 bases and J by 7 bases, with 20 bases between the two germline ends. The V gene's germline CDR1 is SGHTA and CDR2 FQGNSA. This CDR3 spans 16 amino acids. The rearrangement links TRBV7-2 to TRBJ1-4; D possibly corresponds to TRBD1 (5 bases). This sequence originates from a human donor who was either an allogeneic HSCT recipient or a stem cell or donor lymphocyte infusion donor (not recorded which). It is not recorded whose cells these are; they may come from a transplant donor. The sample was blood, either unsorted or a sorted T cell fraction (not recorded which). The CDR3 nucleotides are TGTGCCAGCAGCCTGTTCTCCGGGACGGCGGGTGAAAAACTGTTTTTT. This codes for CASSLFSGTAGEKLFF. The whole variable domain, filled in from reference TRBV7-2 and TRBJ1-4, reads GAGVSQSPSNKVTEKGKDVELRCDPISGHTALYWYRQSLGQGLEFLIYFQGNSAPDKSGLPSDRFSAERTGGSVSTLTIQRTQQEDSAVYLCASSLFSGTAGEKLFFGSGTQLSVL.